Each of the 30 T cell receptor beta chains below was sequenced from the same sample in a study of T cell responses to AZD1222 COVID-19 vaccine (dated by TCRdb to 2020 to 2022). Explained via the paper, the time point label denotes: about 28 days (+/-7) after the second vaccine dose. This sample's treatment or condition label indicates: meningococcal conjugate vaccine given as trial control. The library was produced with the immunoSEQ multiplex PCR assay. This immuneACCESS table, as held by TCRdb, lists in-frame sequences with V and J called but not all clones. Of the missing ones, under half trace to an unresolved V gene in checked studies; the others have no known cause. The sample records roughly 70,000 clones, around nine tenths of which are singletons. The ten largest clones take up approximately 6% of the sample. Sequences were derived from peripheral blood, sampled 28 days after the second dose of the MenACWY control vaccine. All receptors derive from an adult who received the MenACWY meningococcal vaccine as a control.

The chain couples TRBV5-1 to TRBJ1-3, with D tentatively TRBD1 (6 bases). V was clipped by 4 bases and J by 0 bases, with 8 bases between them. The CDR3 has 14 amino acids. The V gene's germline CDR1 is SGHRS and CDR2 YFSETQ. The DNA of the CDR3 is TGCGCCAGCAGCCAGGGGAGCTCTGGAAACACCATATATTTT. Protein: CASSQGSSGNTIYF. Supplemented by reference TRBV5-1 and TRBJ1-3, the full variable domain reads KAGVTQTPRYLIKTRGQQVTLSCSPISGHRSVSWYQQTPGQGLQFLFEYFSETQRNKGNFPGRFSGRQFSNSRSEMNVSTLELGDSALYLCASSQGSSGNTIYFGEGSWLTVV.

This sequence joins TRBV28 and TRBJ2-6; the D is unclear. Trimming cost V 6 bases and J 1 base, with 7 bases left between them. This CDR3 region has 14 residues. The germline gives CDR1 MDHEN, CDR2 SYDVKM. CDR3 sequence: CASRALSGANVLTF. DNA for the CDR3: TGTGCCAGCAGAGCTTTATCTGGGGCCAACGTCCTGACTTTC.

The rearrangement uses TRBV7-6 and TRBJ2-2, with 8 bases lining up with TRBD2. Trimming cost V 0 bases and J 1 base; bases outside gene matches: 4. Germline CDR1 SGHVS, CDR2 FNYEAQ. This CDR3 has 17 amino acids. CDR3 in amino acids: CASSLAHTSGNTGELFF. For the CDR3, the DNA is TGTGCCAGCAGCTTAGCGCATACTAGCGGGAACACCGGGGAGCTGTTTTTT.

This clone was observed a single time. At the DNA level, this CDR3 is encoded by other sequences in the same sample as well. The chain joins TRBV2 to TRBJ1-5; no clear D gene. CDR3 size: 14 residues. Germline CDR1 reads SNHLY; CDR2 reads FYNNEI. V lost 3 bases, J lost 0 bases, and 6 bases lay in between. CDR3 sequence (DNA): TGTGCCAGCAGTGACAGTCATAGCAATCAGCCCCAGCATTTT. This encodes CASSDSHSNQPQHF.

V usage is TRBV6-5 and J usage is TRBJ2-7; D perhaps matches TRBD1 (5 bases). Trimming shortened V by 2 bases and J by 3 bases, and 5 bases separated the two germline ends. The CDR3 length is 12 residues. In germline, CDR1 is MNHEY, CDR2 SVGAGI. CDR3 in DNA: TGTGCCAGCAGTTACAGGGGCTACGAGCAGTACTTC. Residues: CASSYRGYEQYF.

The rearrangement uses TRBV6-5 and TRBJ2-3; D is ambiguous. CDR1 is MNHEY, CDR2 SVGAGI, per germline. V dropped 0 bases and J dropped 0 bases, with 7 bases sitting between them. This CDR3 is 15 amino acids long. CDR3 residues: CASSYSVGSTDTQYF. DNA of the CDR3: TGTGCCAGCAGTTACTCGGTGGGAAGCACAGATACGCAGTATTTT.

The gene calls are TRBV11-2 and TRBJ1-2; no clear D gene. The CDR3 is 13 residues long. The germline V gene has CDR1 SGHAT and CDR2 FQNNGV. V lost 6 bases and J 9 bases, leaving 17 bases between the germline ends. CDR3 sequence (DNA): TGTGCCAGCAGTTATTCCTCGGGAGGGAGCTACACCTTC. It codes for CASSYSSGGSYTF.

CDR3 sequence reads: CASSLVGRASARAKNIQYF. For the CDR3, the DNA is TGTGCCAGCAGCTTAGTGGGTCGGGCTAGCGCGAGAGCCAAAAACATTCAGTACTTC. J is TRBJ2-4 and V is TRBV11-2, with a weak D call TRBD2 (6 bases). This CDR3 has 19 residues. Deletions cut 1 base from V and 0 bases from J, with 19 bases between. Germline V gene lookup returns CDR1 SGHAT and CDR2 FQNNGV.

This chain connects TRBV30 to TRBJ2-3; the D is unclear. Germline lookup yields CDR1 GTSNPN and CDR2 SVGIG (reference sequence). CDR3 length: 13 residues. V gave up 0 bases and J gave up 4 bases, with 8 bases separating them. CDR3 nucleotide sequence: TGTGCCTGGAGTGTACTTCCCGCAGATACGCAGTATTTT. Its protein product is CAWSVLPADTQYF. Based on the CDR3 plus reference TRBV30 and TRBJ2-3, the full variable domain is SQTIHQWPATLVQPVGSPLSLECTVEGTSNPNLYWYRQAAGRGLQLLFYSVGIGQISSEVPQNLSASRPQDRQFILSSKKLLLSDSGFYLCAWSVLPADTQYFGPGTRLTVL.

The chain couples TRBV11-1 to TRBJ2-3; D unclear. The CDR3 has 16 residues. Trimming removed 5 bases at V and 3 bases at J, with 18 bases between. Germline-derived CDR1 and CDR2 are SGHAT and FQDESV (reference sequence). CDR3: CASSPKQFWATDTQYF. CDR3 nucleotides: TGTGCCAGCAGCCCAAAACAGTTTTGGGCAACAGATACGCAGTATTTT.

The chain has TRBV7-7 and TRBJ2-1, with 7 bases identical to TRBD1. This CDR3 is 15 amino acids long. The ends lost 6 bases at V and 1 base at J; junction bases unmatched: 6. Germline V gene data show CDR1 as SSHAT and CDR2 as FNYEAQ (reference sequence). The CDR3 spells CASSPQQGSYNEQFF. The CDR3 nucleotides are TGTGCCAGCAGTCCACAACAGGGGTCCTACAATGAGCAGTTCTTC.

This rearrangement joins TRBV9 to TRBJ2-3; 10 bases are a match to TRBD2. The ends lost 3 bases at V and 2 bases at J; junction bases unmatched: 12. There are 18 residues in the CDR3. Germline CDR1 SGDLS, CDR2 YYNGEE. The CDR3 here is CASSAPISGRANTDTQYF. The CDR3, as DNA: TGTGCCAGCAGCGCACCGATCAGCGGGAGGGCCAACACAGATACGCAGTATTTT.

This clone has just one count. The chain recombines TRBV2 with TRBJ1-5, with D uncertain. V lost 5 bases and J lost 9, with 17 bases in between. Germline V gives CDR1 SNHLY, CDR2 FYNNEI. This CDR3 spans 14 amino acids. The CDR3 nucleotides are TGTGCCAGCAGTCCAAGACACTTTAGTCGGCCCCAGCATTTT. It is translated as CASSPRHFSRPQHF.

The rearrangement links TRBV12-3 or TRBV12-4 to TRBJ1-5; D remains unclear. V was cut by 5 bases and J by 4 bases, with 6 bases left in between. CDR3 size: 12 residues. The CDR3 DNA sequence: TGTGCCAGCAGTCGCCCTAATCAGCCCCAGCATTTT. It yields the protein CASSRPNQPQHF.

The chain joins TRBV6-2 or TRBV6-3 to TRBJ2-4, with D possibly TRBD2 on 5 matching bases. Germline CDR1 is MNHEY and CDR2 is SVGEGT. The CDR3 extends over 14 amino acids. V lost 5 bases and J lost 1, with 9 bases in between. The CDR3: CASSQPGAKNIQYF. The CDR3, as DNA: TGTGCCAGCAGTCAACCGGGGGCCAAAAACATTCAGTACTTC.

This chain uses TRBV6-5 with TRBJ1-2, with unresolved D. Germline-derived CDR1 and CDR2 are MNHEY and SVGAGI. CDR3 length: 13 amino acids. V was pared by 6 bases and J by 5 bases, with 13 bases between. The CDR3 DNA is TGTGCCAGCAGGGATACACAGCCGTATGGCTACACCTTC. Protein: CASRDTQPYGYTF.

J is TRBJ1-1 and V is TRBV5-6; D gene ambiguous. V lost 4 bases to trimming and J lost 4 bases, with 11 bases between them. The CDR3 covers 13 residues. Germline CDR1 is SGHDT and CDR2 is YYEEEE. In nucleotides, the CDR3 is TGTGCCAGCAGCCCCGTTGGAGGCACTGAAGCTTTCTTT. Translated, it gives CASSPVGGTEAFF.

CDR3 in DNA: TGTGCCAGCAGCTTAGGGCAATTAGCCAAAAACATTCAGTACTTC. Residues: CASSLGQLAKNIQYF. The rearrangement joins TRBV5-6 to TRBJ2-4; D gene uncertain. V dropped 2 bases and J dropped 0 bases, with 9 bases sitting between them. The CDR3 length is 15 residues. Per germline, CDR1 SGHDT and CDR2 YYEEEE. The whole variable domain, remainder taken from reference TRBV5-6 and TRBJ2-4, is DAGVTQSPTHLIKTRGQQVTLRCSPKSGHDTVSWYQQALGQGPQFIFQYYEEEERQRGNFPDRFSGHQFPNYSSELNVNALLLGDSALYLCASSLGQLAKNIQYFGAGTRLSVL.

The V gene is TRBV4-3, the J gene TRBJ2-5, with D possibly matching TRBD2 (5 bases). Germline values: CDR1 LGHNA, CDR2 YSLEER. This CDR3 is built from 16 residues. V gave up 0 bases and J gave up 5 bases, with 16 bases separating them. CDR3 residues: CASSQDGELEPETQYF. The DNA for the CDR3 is TGCGCCAGCAGCCAAGACGGGGAGCTCGAACCTGAGACCCAGTACTTC.

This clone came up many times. The CDR3 spells CASSPGGGWAPQHF. Written as DNA, the CDR3 is TGTGCCAGCAGCCCGGGGGGTGGTTGGGCGCCCCAGCATTTT. The chain carries TRBV7-2 and TRBJ1-5, with D possibly TRBD1 on 5 matching bases. This CDR3 is built from 14 residues. V shed 5 bases and J shed 9 bases, with 17 bases lying between them. The germline V gene has CDR1 SGHTA and CDR2 FQGNSA.

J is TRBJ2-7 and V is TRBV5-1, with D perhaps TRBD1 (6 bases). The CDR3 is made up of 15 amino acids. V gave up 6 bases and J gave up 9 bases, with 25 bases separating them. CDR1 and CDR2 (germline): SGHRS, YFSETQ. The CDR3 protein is CASKPSPGQYGGQYF. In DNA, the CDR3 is TGCGCCAGCAAACCCTCTCCCGGACAGTATGGGGGGCAGTACTTC.

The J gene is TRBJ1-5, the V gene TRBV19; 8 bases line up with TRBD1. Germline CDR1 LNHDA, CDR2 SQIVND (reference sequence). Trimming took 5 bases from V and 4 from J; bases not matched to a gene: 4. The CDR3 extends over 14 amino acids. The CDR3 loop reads CASSPGTGNQPQHF. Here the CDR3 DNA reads TGTGCCAGTAGTCCTGGGACAGGTAATCAGCCCCAGCATTTT.

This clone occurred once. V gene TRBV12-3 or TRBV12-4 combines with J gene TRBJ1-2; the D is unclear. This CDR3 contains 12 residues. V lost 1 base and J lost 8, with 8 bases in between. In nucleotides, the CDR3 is TGTGCCAGCAGTTTAGGCGGGTCCGGCTACACCTTC. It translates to CASSLGGSGYTF.

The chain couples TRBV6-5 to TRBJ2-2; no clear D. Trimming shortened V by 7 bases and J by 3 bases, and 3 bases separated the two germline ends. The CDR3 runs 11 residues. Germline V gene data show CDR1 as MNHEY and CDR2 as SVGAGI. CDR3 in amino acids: CASTHTGELFF. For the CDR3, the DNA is TGTGCCAGCACCCACACCGGGGAGCTGTTTTTT.

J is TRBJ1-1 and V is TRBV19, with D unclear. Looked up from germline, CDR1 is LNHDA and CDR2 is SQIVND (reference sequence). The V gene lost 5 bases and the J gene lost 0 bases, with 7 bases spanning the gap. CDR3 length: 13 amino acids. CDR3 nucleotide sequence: TGTGCCAGTAGTCTCACAGTGAACACTGAAGCTTTCTTT. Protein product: CASSLTVNTEAFF.

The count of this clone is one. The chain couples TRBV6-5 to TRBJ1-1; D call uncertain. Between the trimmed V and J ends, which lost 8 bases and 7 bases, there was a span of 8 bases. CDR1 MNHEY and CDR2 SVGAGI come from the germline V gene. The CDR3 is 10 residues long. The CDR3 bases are TGTGCCAGCGGCGGAGATGAAGCTTTCTTT. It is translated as CASGGDEAFF.

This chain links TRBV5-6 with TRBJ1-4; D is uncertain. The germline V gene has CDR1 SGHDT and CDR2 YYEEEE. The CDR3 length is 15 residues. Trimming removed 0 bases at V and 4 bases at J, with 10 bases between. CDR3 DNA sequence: TGTGCCAGCAGCTTGGCAGTGGCAGTTAATGAAAAACTGTTTTTT. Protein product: CASSLAVAVNEKLFF.

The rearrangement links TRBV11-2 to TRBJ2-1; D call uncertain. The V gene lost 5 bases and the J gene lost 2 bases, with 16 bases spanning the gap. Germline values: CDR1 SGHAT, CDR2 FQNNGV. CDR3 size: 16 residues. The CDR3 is CASSAPLRFAYNEQFF. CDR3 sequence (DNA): TGTGCCAGCAGCGCCCCTCTAAGGTTCGCCTACAATGAGCAGTTCTTC.

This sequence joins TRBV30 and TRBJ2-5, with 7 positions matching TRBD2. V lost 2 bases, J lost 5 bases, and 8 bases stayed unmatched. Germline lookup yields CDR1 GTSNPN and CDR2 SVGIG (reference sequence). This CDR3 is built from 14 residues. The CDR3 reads CAWSRGRATETQYF. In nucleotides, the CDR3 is TGTGCCTGGAGTCGGGGGAGGGCCACCGAGACCCAGTACTTC.

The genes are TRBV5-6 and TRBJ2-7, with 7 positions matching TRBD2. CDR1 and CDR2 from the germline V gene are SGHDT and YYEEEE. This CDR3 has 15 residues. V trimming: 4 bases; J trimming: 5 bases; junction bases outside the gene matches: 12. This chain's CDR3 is CASSHYGLGRDEQYF. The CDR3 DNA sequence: TGTGCCAGCAGCCATTATGGACTAGGAAGGGACGAGCAGTACTTC.